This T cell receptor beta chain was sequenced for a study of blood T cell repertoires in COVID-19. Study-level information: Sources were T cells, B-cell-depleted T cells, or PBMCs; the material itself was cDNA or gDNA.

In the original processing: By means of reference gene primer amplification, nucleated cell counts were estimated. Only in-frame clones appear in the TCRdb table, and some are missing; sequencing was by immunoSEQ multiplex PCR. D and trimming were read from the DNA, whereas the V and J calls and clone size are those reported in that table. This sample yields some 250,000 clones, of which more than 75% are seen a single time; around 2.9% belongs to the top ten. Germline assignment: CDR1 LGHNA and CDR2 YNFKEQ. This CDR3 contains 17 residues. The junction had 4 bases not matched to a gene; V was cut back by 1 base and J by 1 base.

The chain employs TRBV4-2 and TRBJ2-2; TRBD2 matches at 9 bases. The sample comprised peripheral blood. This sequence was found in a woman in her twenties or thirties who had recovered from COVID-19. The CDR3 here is CASSQGGTSLNTGELFF. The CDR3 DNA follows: TGTGCCAGCAGCCAAGGAGGGACTAGCTTGAACACCGGGGAGCTGTTTTTT.